The 29 T cell receptor beta chains given below trace back to one sample, sequenced in a study of T cells in localized non-small cell lung cancer. Here immunoSEQ multiplex PCR was the method, and the copy in TCRdb shows in-frame clones only, minus some. The sample has around 34,000 clones; approximately 93% are singletons. The material sequenced was peripheral blood, taken before any cancer treatment. The receptors were sampled from a female donor over 55 with stage I lung adenocarcinoma.

V gene TRBV11-3 combines with J gene TRBJ1-4; 9 bases line up with TRBD1. Trimming removed 3 bases from V and 5 bases from J; junction bases left unmatched: 1. Germline-derived CDR1 and CDR2 are SGHNT and YENEEA. This CDR3 spans 14 amino acids. The CDR3 protein is CASSFGTGNEKLFF. The CDR3 coding sequence is TGTGCCAGCAGCTTCGGGACAGGGAATGAAAAACTGTTTTTT.

J is TRBJ2-7 and V is TRBV7-8; D gene unclear. The CDR3 spans 13 residues. Germline CDR1 reads SGHVS; CDR2 reads FQNEAQ. Between the trimmed V and J ends, which lost 6 bases and 0 bases, there was a span of 9 bases. CDR3 coding DNA: TGTGCCAGCAGACGACACAGCTCCTACGAGCAGTACTTC. This sequence encodes CASRRHSSYEQYF.

The chain is built from TRBV28 and TRBJ1-1, with TRBD1 identical over 7 bases. CDR3 size: 16 residues. V was pared by 2 bases and J by 1 base, with 7 bases of the junction left unmatched. Germline V gene data show CDR1 as MDHEN and CDR2 as SYDVKM. The CDR3 region has the DNA TGTGCCAGCAGTTTAAAGAGGGGGCGGCGGAACACTGAAGCTTTCTTT. Amino acid sequence: CASSLKRGRRNTEAFF.

The chain recombines TRBV4-3 with TRBJ1-2; possibly TRBD1 for D (5 bases). The CDR3 has 15 amino acids. V lost 1 base, J lost 5 bases, and 14 bases lay in between. Germline V gene data show CDR1 as LGHNA and CDR2 as YSLEER. The CDR3 DNA sequence: TGCGCCAGCAGCCAAGGTCGGGGACCAGCTTATGGCTACACCTTC. Its translation is CASSQGRGPAYGYTF.

This clone was counted a single time. The junction and the germline gene differ at one end; a read error may be behind it. The V gene is TRBV18, the J gene TRBJ2-5; 8 nucleotides agree with TRBD1. Germline V gene lookup returns CDR1 KGHSH and CDR2 LQKENI. The CDR3 spans 15 residues. CDR3 sequence (DNA): TGTGCCAGCTCAGGAGGACAGGGAGGCCAAGAGCCCCAGTACTTC. Encoded protein: CASSGGQGGQEPQYF. Together with reference TRBV18 and TRBJ2-5, the CDR3 gives the full variable domain: NAGVMQNPRHLVRRRGQEARLRCSPMKGHSHVYWYRQLPEEGLKFMVYLQKENIIDESGMPKERFSAEFPKEGPSILRIQQVVRGDSAAYFCASSGGQGGQEPQYFGPGTRLLVL.

CDR3 in amino acids: CASSIDRTVMHQPQHF. Written as DNA, the CDR3 is TGTGCCAGTAGTATAGATCGGACGGTTATGCATCAGCCCCAGCATTTT. The chain recombines TRBV19 with TRBJ1-5; D ambiguous. V was clipped by 0 bases and J by 5 bases, with 14 bases between them. CDR3 length equals 16 residues. CDR1 LNHDA and CDR2 SQIVND come from the germline V gene (reference sequence).

The chain joins TRBV28 to TRBJ1-4, with D perhaps matching TRBD1 (6 bases). Trimming took off 7 bases at V and 8 bases at J, with 11 bases between the two ends. This CDR3 comprises 12 residues. CDR1 and CDR2 (germline): MDHEN, SYDVKM. For the CDR3, the DNA is TGTGCCAGCAAACAGGGTGGAGAAAAACTGTTTTTT. Protein: CASKQGGEKLFF.

This chain connects TRBV21-1 to TRBJ2-1; the table's D call TRBD2 went unverified against the DNA. TRBV21-1 is a known pseudogene. The CDR3 has 21 amino acids. CDR3 protein: CASSKEWKPSESYPFRNEQFF. The DNA for the CDR3 is TGTGCCAGCAGCAAAGAATGGAAGCCTAGCGAGAGCTATCCATTTCGTAATGAGCAGTTCTTC.

The chain employs TRBV28 and TRBJ1-1, with 9 bases fitting TRBD1. CDR1 MDHEN and CDR2 SYDVKM come from the germline V gene. This CDR3 comprises 16 residues. V trimming: 3 bases; J trimming: 10 bases; junction bases outside the gene matches: 15. The CDR3 DNA reads as TGTGCCAGCAGTTTCCCCCGGACAGGGGACCAGGGGAGAGCTTTCTTT. It yields the protein CASSFPRTGDQGRAFF.

This clone was observed once. This chain connects TRBV9 to TRBJ1-5, with unresolved D. V lost 2 bases, J lost 0 bases, and 6 bases lay in between. In germline, CDR1 is SGDLS, CDR2 YYNGEE. CDR3 length equals 14 residues. DNA for the CDR3: TGTGCCAGCAGCGTCGGGTATAGCAATCAGCCCCAGCATTTT. Translating gives CASSVGYSNQPQHF.

V gene TRBV2 combines with J gene TRBJ2-7, with D possibly TRBD2 on 5 matching bases. V was pared by 6 bases and J by 12 bases, with 18 bases between. The CDR3 loop spans 12 amino acids. Germline V gives CDR1 SNHLY, CDR2 FYNNEI. CDR3 in amino acids: CASRVQAGGLYV. In nucleotides, the CDR3 is TGTGCCAGCAGGGTACAAGCCGGAGGCCTGTACGTC.

The chain joins TRBV30 to TRBJ2-1; 7 bases match TRBD2. J gave up 4 bases and V 5 bases, and 8 bases lay outside the gene matches. In germline, CDR1 is GTSNPN, CDR2 SVGIG (reference sequence). CDR3 length: 14 amino acids. This CDR3 reads CAWGRERGYNEQFF. In DNA, the CDR3 is TGTGCCTGGGGGCGAGAGCGGGGATACAATGAGCAGTTCTTC.

This chain connects TRBV4-2 to TRBJ2-3; unclear D gene. Germline loops: CDR1 LGHNA, CDR2 YNFKEQ. Trimming removed 2 bases at V and 0 bases at J, with 12 bases between. This CDR3 is built from 16 residues. The DNA of the CDR3 is TGTGCCAGCAGCCAATACGAAGTGTCTAGCACAGATACGCAGTATTTT. Translation: CASSQYEVSSTDTQYF.

The CDR3 is CASSVRAIQYF. The CDR3 DNA is TGTGCCAGCAGCGTCAGGGCCATTCAGTACTTC. The gene calls are TRBV11-3 and TRBJ2-4, with D possibly matching TRBD1 (5 bases). CDR1 is SGHNT, CDR2 YENEEA, per germline. The CDR3 spans 11 residues. Between the trimmed V and J ends, which lost 5 bases and 9 bases, there was a span of 8 bases.

This clone was seen only a few times. This rearrangement joins TRBV7-3 to TRBJ1-2, with D maybe TRBD1 (5 bases). V lost 5 bases and J 4 bases, leaving 17 bases between the germline ends. Germline loops: CDR1 SGHTA, CDR2 FQGTGA. The CDR3 has 15 amino acids. CDR3 sequence: CASSNGGSLGYGYTF. The CDR3 region has the DNA TGTGCCAGCAGCAATGGGGGATCCCTTGGCTATGGCTACACCTTC.

CDR3 protein: CASSQDDRDRGPYNEQFF. The CDR3 coding sequence is TGTGCCAGCAGCCAAGATGATCGGGACAGGGGTCCCTACAATGAGCAGTTCTTC. The gene calls are TRBV14 and TRBJ2-1; TRBD1 matches at 10 bases. The CDR3 loop spans 18 amino acids. The V segment lost 0 bases and the J segment 2 bases; nucleotides outside the gene matches: 7. Germline-derived CDR1 and CDR2 are SGHDN and FVKESK.

The rearrangement joins TRBV6-4 to TRBJ1-2; D gene uncertain. Germline V gene lookup returns CDR1 MRHNA and CDR2 SNTAGT. Trimming left V 3 bases short and J 5 bases short, with 7 bases between. CDR3 length equals 12 residues. Written as DNA, the CDR3 is TGTGCCAGCAGTGAACCGGGTTATGGCTACACCTTC. Protein product: CASSEPGYGYTF.

The V gene is TRBV5-1, the J gene TRBJ2-3, with TRBD2 matching over 8 bases. There are 14 residues in the CDR3. Germline V lookup: CDR1 SGHRS, CDR2 YFSETQ. Trimming removed 2 bases from V and 3 bases from J; junction bases left unmatched: 2. CDR3 loop: CASSLAGVTDTQYF. The CDR3 coding sequence is TGCGCCAGCAGCTTAGCGGGAGTTACAGATACGCAGTATTTT.

V and J are TRBV19 and TRBJ1-5, with 7 nucleotides matching TRBD1. Germline CDR1 LNHDA, CDR2 SQIVND (reference sequence). V lost 1 base, J lost 2 bases, and 2 bases stayed unmatched. The length of the CDR3 is 15 residues. CDR3 protein: CASSIGDRGNQPQHF. CDR3 nucleotides: TGTGCCAGTAGTATAGGTGACAGGGGCAATCAGCCCCAGCATTTT.

DNA of the CDR3: TGTGCCATCAGTGGAACCGGGACAGGGGGCAGCGAGCAGTACGTC. Amino acid sequence: CAISGTGTGGSEQYV. J is TRBJ2-7 and V is TRBV10-3, with 12 nucleotides matching TRBD1. This CDR3 comprises 15 residues. CDR1 and CDR2 from the germline V gene are ENHRY and SYGVKD. Trimming cost V 4 bases and J 6 bases; bases outside gene matches: 7.

This clone was recorded once. This chain joins TRBV7-3 and TRBJ1-2; the D gene is possibly TRBD1 (6 bases). V shed 5 bases and J shed 8 bases, with 15 bases lying between them. The CDR3 has 13 residues. Germline V gene data show CDR1 as SGHTA and CDR2 as FQGTGA. DNA for the CDR3: TGTGCCAGCAGCCAGACGGAGACAGGCGGCTACACCTTC. This sequence encodes CASSQTETGGYTF.

This chain links TRBV6-5 with TRBJ1-1, with TRBD1 identical over 8 bases. The germline gives CDR1 MNHEY, CDR2 SVGAGI. V was clipped by 6 bases and J by 1 base; unmatched bases: 4. There are 14 residues in the CDR3. The CDR3 DNA reads as TGTGCCAGCAGCCCCGGGACAGGGAACACTGAAGCTTTCTTT. Translating it yields CASSPGTGNTEAFF.

The chain has TRBV5-1 and TRBJ2-1, with TRBD2 matching 15 bases. The length of the CDR3 is 17 residues. V shed 4 bases, J shed 4 bases, and the junction held 6 bases outside the gene matches. CDR1 is SGHRS and CDR2 is YFSETQ in the germline V gene. The CDR3 protein is CASSPGLAGGFYNEQFF. CDR3 nucleotide sequence: TGCGCCAGCAGCCCGGGACTAGCGGGGGGCTTTTACAATGAGCAGTTCTTC.

V and J are TRBV29-1 and TRBJ2-4; 9 bases map to TRBD2. The length of the CDR3 is 12 residues. CDR1 is SQVTM and CDR2 is ANQGSEA in the germline V gene. Germline trimming cut 6 bases from V and 7 bases from J; bases unmatched to any gene: 4. The CDR3, as DNA: TGCAGCGTGGAGCGGGGGGCGAACATTCAGTACTTC. It specifies CSVERGANIQYF. Complete variable domain (other parts from reference TRBV29-1 and TRBJ2-4): SAVISQKPSRDICQRGTSLTIQCQVDSQVTMMFWYRQQPGQSLTLIATANQGSEATYESGFVIDKFPISRPNLTFSTLTVSNMSPEDSSIYLCSVERGANIQYFGAGTRLSVL.

The table lists this clone with a few counts. The rearrangement joins TRBV29-1 to TRBJ2-7; the match to TRBD2 covers 7 bases. This CDR3 has 14 amino acids. Germline CDR1 is SQVTM and CDR2 is ANQGSEA. The junction had 6 bases not matched to a gene; V was cut back by 4 bases and J by 0 bases. CDR3 residues: CSVVEAGFSYEQYV. DNA of the CDR3: TGCAGCGTTGTGGAAGCGGGGTTCTCCTACGAGCAGTACGTC.

The chain uses TRBV11-1 and TRBJ2-4; a possible D gene is TRBD1 (6 bases). Trimming removed 5 bases from V and 7 bases from J, with 9 bases in between. CDR3 length: 12 residues. The germline V gene encodes CDR1 SGHAT and CDR2 FQDESV (reference sequence). The CDR3 region has the DNA TGTGCCAGCAGCGGCGACAGGAACATTCAGTACTTC. Encoded protein: CASSGDRNIQYF.

The rearrangement links TRBV10-1 to TRBJ2-7, with 8 bases that match TRBD1. J lost 6 bases, V lost 11 bases, and 9 bases had no gene match. The germline V gene encodes CDR1 WNHNN and CDR2 SYGVQD (reference sequence). This CDR3 contains 12 residues. CDR3 sequence (DNA): TGCGCCGGAAAGACAGGGGTCGGCGAGCAGTACGTC. Translating it yields CAGKTGVGEQYV.

The chain combines TRBV6-5 with TRBJ1-5, with a weak D call TRBD1 (6 bases). The germline V gene has CDR1 MNHEY and CDR2 SVGAGI. CDR3 length: 15 amino acids. Trimming cost V 6 bases and J 0 bases, with 12 bases left between them. CDR3 nucleotides: TGTGCCAGCAGAAGGACAGATTATAGCAATCAGCCCCAGCATTTT. Protein: CASRRTDYSNQPQHF.

The CDR3 DNA reads as TGTGCCAGCAGCTTAGCGGGGACCGCTCCCTACGAGCAGTACTTC. Translated: CASSLAGTAPYEQYF. The chain recombines TRBV7-8 with TRBJ2-7, with D perhaps matching TRBD1 or TRBD2 (5 bases each). V was clipped by 0 bases and J by 2 bases, with 11 bases between them. The length of the CDR3 is 15 residues. Germline-derived CDR1 and CDR2 are SGHVS and FQNEAQ. Looking up the rest from reference TRBV7-8 and TRBJ2-7 gives the full variable domain: GAGVSQSPRYKVAKRGQDVALRCDPISGHVSLFWYQQALGQGPEFLTYFQNEAQLDKSGLPSDRFFAERPEGSVSTLKIQRTQQEDSAVYLCASSLAGTAPYEQYFGPGTRLTVT.